The 15 T cell receptor beta chains below come from one sample, sequenced in a study of human T cells and chemical hapten exposure. TCRdb reprocessed the RACE reads with MiXCR, giving one entry per CDR3 protein. The sample has about 360,000 distinct CDR3 sequences, about 4.8% seen once. As to time point: patch test 1, 2 weeks after DPC sensitization. Treatment in this sample: therapeutic diphenylcyclopropenone sensitization with weekly scalp DPC. Sequenced here: whole blood, sampled in connection with sensitization to the hapten diphenylcyclopropenone (DPC). Receptor source: a woman aged 45-65 years with alopecia areata. Some clones in this sample may be carry-over from other donors' samples.

The chain carries TRBV6-1 and TRBJ1-1; D unresolved. The V end was cut by 6 bases, the J end by 0 bases, with 20 bases between. The CDR3 has 17 amino acids. Germline loops: CDR1 MNHNS, CDR2 SASEGT. This chain's CDR3 is CASRVHDGHPVNTEAFF. CDR3 bases: TGTGCCAGCAGAGTACACGACGGCCACCCGGTGAACACTGAAGCTTTCTTT.

The chain carries TRBV18 and TRBJ2-1; a possible D gene is TRBD2 (5 bases). The V end was cut by 6 bases, the J end by 9 bases, with 21 bases between. CDR1 and CDR2 (germline): KGHSH, LQKENI. There are 15 residues in the CDR3. The CDR3 sequence: CASSPWTGPMGEQFF. CDR3 bases: TGTGCCAGCTCGCCTTGGACTGGGCCCATGGGTGAGCAGTTCTTC.

This clonotype was recorded a few times. The V gene is TRBV3-1, the J gene TRBJ1-1; D uncertain. The germline V and J ends were trimmed by 4 bases and 4 bases, with 13 bases remaining between them. Germline lookup yields CDR1 LGHDT and CDR2 YNNKEL (reference sequence). This CDR3 comprises 14 residues. CDR3 coding DNA: TGTGCCAGCAGCCCGTTTCGGACGGCCACTGAAGCTTTCTTT. Its protein is CASSPFRTATEAFF.

This clonotype occurred a few times. The chain carries TRBV9 and TRBJ1-6; D not certain. Trimming cost V 0 bases and J 9 bases, with 10 bases left between them. The CDR3 is 14 residues long. Per germline, CDR1 SGDLS and CDR2 YYNGEE. The CDR3: CASSVVGTGSPLHF. The CDR3 region has the DNA TGTGCCAGCAGCGTAGTGGGCACTGGTTCACCCCTCCACTTT.

The sample holds many counts of this clonotype. The chain couples TRBV6-6 to TRBJ1-5; no definite D call. The germline V gene has CDR1 MNHNY and CDR2 SVGAGI (reference sequence). This CDR3 has 16 residues. Trimming stripped 6 bases from V and 0 bases from J, with 15 bases between. Here the CDR3 DNA reads TGTGCCAGCAGGGGCTCGGGCACCAATAGCAATCAGCCCCAGCATTTT. Encoded protein: CASRGSGTNSNQPQHF.

This clonotype appeared many times. This chain uses TRBV29-1 with TRBJ1-2, with 10 nucleotides matching TRBD1. V gave up 6 bases and J gave up 4 bases; unmatched junction bases: 5. Germline V lookup: CDR1 SQVTM, CDR2 ANQGSEA. The CDR3 is 13 amino acids. Written as DNA, the CDR3 is TGCAGCGTCAAAGGACAGGGGGGCTATGGCTACACCTTC. It is translated as CSVKGQGGYGYTF.

Many counts were recorded for this clonotype. The genes are TRBV20-1 and TRBJ1-6, with a possible D match to TRBD1 (5 bases). The CDR3 is 17 amino acids. V lost 0 bases and J lost 7, with 19 bases in between. Per germline, CDR1 DFQATT and CDR2 SNEGSKA (reference sequence). This CDR3 reads CSARDLSRDERNSPLHF. CDR3 DNA sequence: TGCAGTGCTAGAGATCTTAGCAGGGACGAGAGGAATTCACCCCTCCACTTT.

This clonotype was detected a few times. The chain employs TRBV2 and TRBJ2-7, with 7 positions matching TRBD1. Germline lookup yields CDR1 SNHLY and CDR2 FYNNEI. This CDR3 region has 12 residues. V dropped 6 bases and J dropped 5; count of bases not matched to a gene: 4. CDR3 region: CASRTGTHEQYF. The CDR3 DNA follows: TGTGCCAGCAGGACAGGGACCCACGAGCAGTACTTC.

A few counts support this clonotype. V gene TRBV7-6 combines with J gene TRBJ2-5; D not certain. The CDR3 is 14 amino acids. V dropped 3 bases and J dropped 5 bases, with 13 bases sitting between them. The germline gives CDR1 SGHVS, CDR2 FNYEAQ. The CDR3 reads CASSFLGTTETQYF. The DNA of the CDR3 is TGTGCCAGCAGCTTTTTGGGAACCACGGAGACCCAGTACTTC.

The sample holds many counts of this clonotype. V and J are TRBV28 and TRBJ2-7; possibly TRBD2 for D (7 bases). Germline V gene lookup returns CDR1 MDHEN and CDR2 SYDVKM. The CDR3 totals 15 residues. Trimming pared 4 bases from V and 5 bases from J, leaving 18 bases between. The CDR3 DNA sequence: TGTGCCAGCAGTTCCCTTGGAGGGGGGGCTGACGAGCAGTACTTC. This gives the protein CASSSLGGGADEQYF.

There are many counts of this clonotype. This chain connects TRBV9 to TRBJ2-6; the match to TRBD1 covers 9 bases. The germline V gene encodes CDR1 SGDLS and CDR2 YYNGEE. V was clipped by 4 bases and J by 0 bases; unmatched bases: 8. CDR3 length equals 18 residues. The CDR3 bases are TGTGCCAGCAGCCCCTGGGACAGGGCTAGCTCTGGGGCCAACGTCCTGACTTTC. Residues: CASSPWDRASSGANVLTF.

This clonotype was seen a handful of times. V is TRBV5-1 and J is TRBJ1-1, with 8 bases lining up with TRBD1. The CDR3 is 17 amino acids. J gave up 2 bases and V 3 bases, and 12 bases lay outside the gene matches. The germline CDR1 and CDR2 sequences are SGHRS and YFSETQ. CDR3 DNA: TGCGCCAGCAGCTCGAGTCGGGACAGGAGCCCAAACACTGAAGCTTTCTTT. This translates into CASSSSRDRSPNTEAFF.

The chain joins TRBV6-6 to TRBJ2-5; D is uncertain. V was pared by 0 bases and J by 5 bases, with 13 bases between. Per germline, CDR1 MNHNY and CDR2 SVGAGI (reference sequence). The CDR3 is 15 amino acids. The CDR3, as DNA: TGTGCCAGCAGTTACTCGAGGAACATCCAGGAGACCCAGTACTTC. The encoded protein is CASSYSRNIQETQYF.

The V gene is TRBV7-6, the J gene TRBJ1-1, with D perhaps TRBD1 (6 bases). The V and J ends lost 2 bases and 4 bases respectively, with 17 bases between them. The germline CDR1 and CDR2 sequences are SGHVS and FNYEAQ. This CDR3 comprises 16 residues. The CDR3 region is CASSLSSGGLGTEAFF. The CDR3 coding sequence is TGTGCCAGCAGCTTAAGCTCCGGGGGGCTCGGCACTGAAGCTTTCTTT.

This clonotype appeared many times. The J gene is TRBJ1-4, the V gene TRBV11-2; a possible D gene is TRBD1 (5 bases). Looked up from germline, CDR1 is SGHAT and CDR2 is FQNNGV. This CDR3 contains 14 residues. V was clipped by 4 bases and J by 8 bases, with 14 bases between them. The DNA of the CDR3 is TGTGCCAGCAGCTCCGGGACTTGGGGGGAAAAACTGTTTTTT. Residues: CASSSGTWGEKLFF.